Below, 25 T cell receptor beta chains from the same sample are listed, as sequenced in a study of cytomegalovirus exposure and HLA in healthy donors. 60 Vbeta and 13 Jbeta primers were used in PCR. Profiling relied on immunoSEQ multiplex PCR, and the TCRdb table lists in-frame clones only, not all of them. This repertoire includes roughly 80,000 clones. Sequencing used PBMCs. All receptors come from a man aged 45-65 years in good health and CMV-seropositive.

J is TRBJ2-5 and V is TRBV5-4; 9 bases are shared with TRBD2. The CDR3 extends over 13 amino acids. V lost 10 bases, J lost 5 bases, and 9 bases stayed unmatched. Germline-derived CDR1 and CDR2 are SGHNT and YYREEE (reference sequence). The CDR3 sequence: CAGSGTSGETQYF. The DNA of the CDR3 is TGTGCCGGTTCGGGAACTAGCGGGGAGACCCAGTACTTC.

The V and J genes are TRBV18 and TRBJ2-7; TRBD1 matches 11 bases. V was pared by 0 bases and J by 7 bases, with 8 bases of the junction left unmatched. Per the germline V gene, CDR1 is KGHSH and CDR2 is LQKENI. This CDR3 has 16 residues. This chain's CDR3 is CASSPPQGQGVLEQYF. CDR3 sequence (DNA): TGTGCCAGCTCACCACCGCAGGGACAGGGGGTGTTGGAGCAGTACTTC. Full variable domain (rest looked up from reference TRBV18 and TRBJ2-7): NAGVMQNPRHLVRRRGQEARLRCSPMKGHSHVYWYRQLPEEGLKFMVYLQKENIIDESGMPKERFSAEFPKEGPSILRIQQVVRGDSAAYFCASSPPQGQGVLEQYFGPGTRLTVT.

The gene calls are TRBV4-1 and TRBJ2-2; D is perhaps TRBD1 (5 bases). Germline CDR1 reads MGHRA; CDR2 reads YSYEKL. The CDR3 runs 15 residues. Trimming pared 5 bases from V and 6 bases from J, leaving 16 bases between. CDR3 sequence: CASSSYDSTAGELFF. DNA for the CDR3: TGCGCCAGCAGCTCATACGACAGTACCGCCGGGGAGCTGTTTTTT.

The chain recombines TRBV7-8 with TRBJ2-4; 9 nucleotides align to TRBD2. The CDR3 consists of 17 residues. The ends lost 5 bases at V and 0 bases at J; junction bases unmatched: 8. Germline CDR1 is SGHVS and CDR2 is FQNEAQ. CDR3: CASSPGLALLAKNIQYF. In nucleotides, the CDR3 is TGTGCCAGCAGCCCCGGACTAGCGTTACTAGCCAAAAACATTCAGTACTTC. Based on the CDR3 plus reference TRBV7-8 and TRBJ2-4, the full variable domain is GAGVSQSPRYKVAKRGQDVALRCDPISGHVSLFWYQQALGQGPEFLTYFQNEAQLDKSGLPSDRFFAERPEGSVSTLKIQRTQQEDSAVYLCASSPGLALLAKNIQYFGAGTRLSVL.

This rearrangement joins TRBV2 to TRBJ1-1, with D possibly TRBD1 on 6 matching bases. Trimming removed 4 bases at V and 8 bases at J, with 17 bases between. Germline lookup yields CDR1 SNHLY and CDR2 FYNNEI. CDR3 size: 14 residues. The CDR3 here is CASSGSRGRFEAFF. In DNA, the CDR3 is TGTGCCAGCAGTGGGAGCAGGGGACGCTTCGAAGCTTTCTTT.

The CDR3 spells CASSIARRVNTEAFF. CDR3 sequence (DNA): TGTGCCAGTAGTATAGCTCGACGGGTGAACACTGAAGCTTTCTTT. V is TRBV19 and J is TRBJ1-1; D not certain. The germline V gene has CDR1 LNHDA and CDR2 SQIVND (reference sequence). The ends were cut back, 1 base at V and 0 bases at J, with 9 bases in the middle. This CDR3 is built from 15 residues.

The V call is TRBV5-1, the J call TRBJ1-2; TRBD1 might be the D (6 bases). The germline gives CDR1 SGHRS, CDR2 YFSETQ. This CDR3 comprises 18 residues. V was pared by 2 bases and J by 1 base, with 21 bases between. The CDR3 sequence is CASSLSPGVGEVNYGYTF. As DNA, the CDR3 is TGCGCCAGCAGCTTATCCCCAGGGGTGGGGGAAGTTAACTATGGCTACACCTTC.

The V and J genes are TRBV5-1 and TRBJ1-1, with D possibly being TRBD1 (6 bases). The CDR3 contains 15 residues. The germline CDR1 and CDR2 sequences are SGHRS and YFSETQ. Trimming shortened V by 4 bases and J by 3 bases, and 16 bases separated the two germline ends. The CDR3 is CASSRQGPGDTEAFF. In DNA, the CDR3 is TGCGCCAGCAGCCGCCAGGGGCCTGGGGACACTGAAGCTTTCTTT.

This sequence joins TRBV6-1 and TRBJ1-2; 8 bases fit TRBD1. This CDR3 is built from 15 residues. V was pared by 7 bases and J by 5 bases, with 12 bases of the junction left unmatched. Germline values: CDR1 MNHNS, CDR2 SASEGT. The CDR3 DNA is TGTGCCAGCACCATAGGACAGGGCATTCCTTATGGCTACACCTTC. Protein product: CASTIGQGIPYGYTF.

V usage is TRBV4-1 and J usage is TRBJ1-2; D might be TRBD1 (6 bases). V gave up 4 bases and J gave up 5 bases, with 14 bases separating them. CDR1 is MGHRA, CDR2 YSYEKL, per germline. The CDR3 covers 14 residues. In DNA, the CDR3 is TGCGCCAGCAGCCCCTCCCAAGGGGGTTATGGCTACACCTTC. Translation: CASSPSQGGYGYTF.

This clone is medium-sized (0.01 to 0.1%) by frequency. The genes are TRBV7-8 and TRBJ2-1; TRBD1 matches at 7 bases. In germline, CDR1 is SGHVS, CDR2 FQNEAQ. The J segment lost 6 bases and the V segment lost 1 base, leaving 0 bases of the junction unmatched. The length of the CDR3 is 13 residues. The CDR3 nucleotides read TGTGCCAGCAGCTTAGACAGGGGCAATGAGCAGTTCTTC. The encoded protein is CASSLDRGNEQFF.

This chain joins TRBV28 and TRBJ1-2; D unresolved. Germline V gene lookup returns CDR1 MDHEN and CDR2 SYDVKM. This CDR3 contains 13 residues. The germline V and J ends were trimmed by 2 bases and 2 bases, with 6 bases remaining between them. CDR3 amino acids: CASSLPQNYGYTF. The DNA of the CDR3 is TGTGCCAGCAGTTTACCCCAGAACTATGGCTACACCTTC.

This chain connects TRBV2 to TRBJ1-5; possibly TRBD1 for D (6 bases). CDR1 is SNHLY, CDR2 FYNNEI, per germline. This CDR3 is built from 14 residues. The germline V and J ends were trimmed by 7 bases and 5 bases, with 15 bases remaining between them. This CDR3 reads CASTLRGGDQPQHF. CDR3 nucleotide sequence: TGTGCCAGCACGTTAAGAGGGGGGGATCAGCCCCAGCATTTT.

The chain carries TRBV18 and TRBJ1-1; perhaps TRBD1 as D (6 bases). There are 15 residues in the CDR3. CDR1 is KGHSH and CDR2 is LQKENI in the germline V gene. V lost 2 bases, J lost 0 bases, and 10 bases lay in between. Here the CDR3 reads CASSPMTGMNTEAFF. The CDR3, as DNA: TGTGCCAGCTCACCAATGACAGGAATGAACACTGAAGCTTTCTTT. The full variable domain, in which reference TRBV18 and TRBJ1-1 provide the parts outside the CDR3, is NAGVMQNPRHLVRRRGQEARLRCSPMKGHSHVYWYRQLPEEGLKFMVYLQKENIIDESGMPKERFSAEFPKEGPSILRIQQVVRGDSAAYFCASSPMTGMNTEAFFGQGTRLTVV.

This rearrangement joins TRBV6-1 to TRBJ1-2; TRBD1 aligns across 8 bases. Trimming removed 3 bases from V and 2 bases from J; junction bases left unmatched: 11. Germline V gene lookup returns CDR1 MNHNS and CDR2 SASEGT. The CDR3 sequence is 17 residues long. In nucleotides, the CDR3 is TGTGCCAGCAGTGATAGCAGGGGGCCCTACTTAAACTATGGCTACACCTTC. As protein: CASSDSRGPYLNYGYTF.

The rearrangement uses TRBV18 and TRBJ2-5; 7 bases match TRBD2. The CDR3 totals 13 residues. Trimming cost V 4 bases and J 5 bases; bases outside gene matches: 4. Germline V lookup: CDR1 KGHSH, CDR2 LQKENI. The CDR3 coding sequence is TGTGCCAGCTCACAGGTAGCGGGCGAGACCCAGTACTTC. Translated: CASSQVAGETQYF. The whole variable domain, remainder taken from reference TRBV18 and TRBJ2-5, is NAGVMQNPRHLVRRRGQEARLRCSPMKGHSHVYWYRQLPEEGLKFMVYLQKENIIDESGMPKERFSAEFPKEGPSILRIQQVVRGDSAAYFCASSQVAGETQYFGPGTRLLVL.

This chain joins TRBV7-9 and TRBJ2-1; 10 bases fit TRBD2. V lost 5 bases, J lost 1 base, and 2 bases stayed unmatched. This CDR3 contains 15 residues. The germline V gene encodes CDR1 SEHNR and CDR2 FQNEAQ (reference sequence). The CDR3 region is CASSISGGSYNEQFF. The CDR3 DNA sequence: TGTGCCAGCAGCATTAGCGGGGGGTCCTACAATGAGCAGTTCTTC.

The rearrangement uses TRBV5-6 and TRBJ1-2, with 10 positions matching TRBD1. The CDR3 totals 11 residues. Germline CDR1 and CDR2: SGHDT and YYEEEE. V shed 9 bases and J 7 bases; nucleotides not matched to a gene: 3. The CDR3 bases are TGTGCCACCAGGGACAGGGGTGGCTACACCTTC. Translated, it gives CATRDRGGYTF.

The DNA of the CDR3 is TGTGCCAGCAGCCGACCGCGGCCGCCCTACGAGCAGTACTTC. It translates to CASSRPRPPYEQYF. The V gene is TRBV28, the J gene TRBJ2-7; D uncertain. In germline, CDR1 is MDHEN, CDR2 SYDVKM. V was cut by 6 bases and J by 2 bases, with 14 bases left in between. CDR3 length equals 14 residues.

Written as DNA, the CDR3 is TGTGCCAGCAGCTCCGACAGGGGAAATGGCTACACCTTC. Protein sequence: CASSSDRGNGYTF. The V call is TRBV11-2, the J call TRBJ1-2; 8 bases fit TRBD1. The V gene end was trimmed by 4 bases and the J gene end by 6 bases; junction bases not matched to a gene: 4. Germline V gene sequence: CDR1 SGHAT, CDR2 FQNNGV. The CDR3 loop spans 13 amino acids.

The chain has TRBV28 and TRBJ1-5, with D perhaps TRBD1 (5 bases). From germline, CDR1 is MDHEN and CDR2 SYDVKM. The CDR3 covers 12 residues. Trimming took off 5 bases at V and 8 bases at J, with 10 bases between the two ends. In nucleotides, the CDR3 is TGTGCCAGCAGTCCGGGGGAAGAGCCCCAGCATTTT. As protein: CASSPGEEPQHF.

This rearrangement joins TRBV4-1 to TRBJ2-5; 15 positions agree with TRBD2. V was pared by 4 bases and J by 5 bases, with 2 bases of the junction left unmatched. This CDR3 comprises 15 residues. CDR1 is MGHRA and CDR2 is YSYEKL in the germline V gene. CDR3 protein: CASSPGLAGGETQYF. The DNA of the CDR3 is TGCGCCAGCAGCCCGGGACTAGCGGGGGGTGAGACCCAGTACTTC.

The chain links TRBV5-1 to TRBJ2-4, with 8 bases fitting TRBD1. The CDR3 length is 16 residues. Germline values: CDR1 SGHRS, CDR2 YFSETQ. J was trimmed by 3 bases and V by 3 bases; bases with no gene match: 8. The CDR3, as DNA: TGCGCCAGCAGCTCGGAGGGGACAGGTGTCAAAAACATTCAGTACTTC. This encodes CASSSEGTGVKNIQYF.

The chain has TRBV6-5 and TRBJ1-5, with D possibly matching TRBD1 (5 bases). CDR3 length: 15 amino acids. With 8 bases removed from V and 4 bases from J, the gap between germline ends came to 18 bases. The V gene's germline CDR1 is MNHEY and CDR2 SVGAGI. The CDR3 spells CASCGGRGRNQPQHF. The CDR3 nucleotides read TGTGCCAGCTGTGGGGGGAGGGGCCGTAATCAGCCCCAGCATTTT.

The V call is TRBV29-1, the J call TRBJ1-2; D might be TRBD1 (6 bases). V lost 6 bases, J lost 6 bases, and 14 bases lay in between. There are 12 residues in the CDR3. Germline V gene sequence: CDR1 SQVTM, CDR2 ANQGSEA. The CDR3: CSVISGENGYTF. The CDR3 DNA sequence: TGCAGCGTGATTTCAGGGGAAAATGGCTACACCTTC.